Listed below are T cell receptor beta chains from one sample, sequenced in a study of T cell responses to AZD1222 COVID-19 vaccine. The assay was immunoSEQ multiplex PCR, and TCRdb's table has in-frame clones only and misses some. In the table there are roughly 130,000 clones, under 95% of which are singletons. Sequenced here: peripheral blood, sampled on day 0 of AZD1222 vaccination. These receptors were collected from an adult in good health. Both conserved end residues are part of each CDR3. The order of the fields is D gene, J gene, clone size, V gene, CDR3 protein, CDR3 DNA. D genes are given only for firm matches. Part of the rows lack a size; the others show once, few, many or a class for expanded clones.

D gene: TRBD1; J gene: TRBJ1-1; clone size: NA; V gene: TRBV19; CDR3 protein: CASRSGGTGDTEAFF; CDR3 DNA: TGTGCCAGTAGGTCAGGCGGAACAGGGGACACTGAAGCTTTCTTT
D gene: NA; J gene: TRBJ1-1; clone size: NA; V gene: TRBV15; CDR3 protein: CATSRDPGYTEAFF; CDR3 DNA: TGTGCCACCAGCAGAGATCCGGGGTACACTGAAGCTTTCTTT
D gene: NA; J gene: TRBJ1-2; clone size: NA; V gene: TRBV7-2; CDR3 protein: CASSSGVDYGYTF; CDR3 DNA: TGTGCCAGCAGCAGCGGGGTTGACTATGGCTACACCTTC
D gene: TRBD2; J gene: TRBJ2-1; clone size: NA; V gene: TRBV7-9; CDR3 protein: CASSFLGLAGGVGNEQFF; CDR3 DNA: TGTGCCAGCAGCTTCTTGGGACTAGCGGGAGGAGTGGGCAATGAGCAGTTCTTC
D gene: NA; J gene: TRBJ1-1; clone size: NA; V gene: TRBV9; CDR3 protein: CASSVGSVNTEAFF; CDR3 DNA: TGTGCCAGCAGCGTAGGCAGTGTGAACACTGAAGCTTTCTTT
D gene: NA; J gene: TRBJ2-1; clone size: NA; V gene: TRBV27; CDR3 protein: CASSYGAEQFF; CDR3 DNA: TGTGCCAGCAGTTACGGGGCTGAGCAGTTCTTC
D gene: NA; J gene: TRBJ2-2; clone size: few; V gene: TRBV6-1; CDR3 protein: CASSDQGGASAGELFF; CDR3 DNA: TGTGCCAGCAGTGATCAGGGGGGCGCATCGGCCGGGGAGCTGTTTTTT
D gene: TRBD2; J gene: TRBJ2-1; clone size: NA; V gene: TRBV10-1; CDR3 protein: CASSDPGLGTNEQFF; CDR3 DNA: TGCGCCAGCAGTGATCCGGGACTAGGAACTAATGAGCAGTTCTTC
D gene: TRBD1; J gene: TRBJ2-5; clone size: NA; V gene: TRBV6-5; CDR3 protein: CASSPGGAALETQYF; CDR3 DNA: TGTGCCAGCAGTCCAGGGGGCGCGGCTCTAGAGACCCAGTACTTC
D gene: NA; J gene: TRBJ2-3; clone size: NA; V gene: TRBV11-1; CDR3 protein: CASSLGDTQYF; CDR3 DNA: TGTGCCAGCAGCTTGGGAGATACGCAGTATTTT
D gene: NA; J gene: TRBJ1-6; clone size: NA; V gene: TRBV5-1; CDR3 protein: CASSLTTGPNSPLHF; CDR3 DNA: TGCGCCAGCAGCTTGACGACAGGCCCGAATTCACCCCTCCACTTT
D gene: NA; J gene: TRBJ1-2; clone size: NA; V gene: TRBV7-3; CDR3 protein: CASSLWANYGYTF; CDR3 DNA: TGTGCCAGCAGCTTATGGGCTAACTATGGCTACACCTTC
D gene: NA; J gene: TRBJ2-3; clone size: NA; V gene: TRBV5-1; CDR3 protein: CASSLPGSTDTQYF; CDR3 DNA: TGCGCCAGCAGCTTGCCAGGGAGCACAGATACGCAGTATTTT
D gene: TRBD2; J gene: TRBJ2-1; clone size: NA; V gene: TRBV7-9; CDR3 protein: CASSRSGLAGEQFF; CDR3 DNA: TGTGCCAGCAGCCGTTCGGGACTAGCGGGAGAGCAGTTCTTC
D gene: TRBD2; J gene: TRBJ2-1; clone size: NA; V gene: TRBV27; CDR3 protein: CASSSGTSGYNEQFF; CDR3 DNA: TGTGCCAGCAGTTCCGGGACTAGCGGGTACAATGAGCAGTTCTTC
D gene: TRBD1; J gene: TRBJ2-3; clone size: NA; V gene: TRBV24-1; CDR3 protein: CATSAQGAFTDTQYF; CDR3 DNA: TGTGCCACCAGTGCACAGGGGGCCTTCACAGATACGCAGTATTTT